Below, one T cell receptor (beta chain) is given with its context. These data come from a study of cytomegalovirus exposure and HLA in healthy donors. The PCR contained 60 Vbeta and 13 Jbeta primers. The repertoire was sequenced with immunoSEQ multiplex PCR; TCRdb's copy has only in-frame clones and lacks some. The sample holds some 80,000 clones, about 78% seen once. The clonotype originates from a man between 18 and 29 years old in good health and CMV-seropositive. Sample: PBMCs.

CDR3 DNA: TGCGCCAGCAGCCTAAAATCACCTAGCGGGAGTGGCTATGAGCAGTTCTTC. As protein: CASSLKSPSGSGYEQFF. The chain recombines TRBV4-1 with TRBJ2-1; 10 nucleotides align to TRBD2. CDR3 length equals 17 residues. CDR1 is MGHRA, CDR2 YSYEKL, per germline. V lost 4 bases, J lost 8 bases, and 14 bases stayed unmatched.